The 27 T cell receptor beta chains reported below all come from one sample, sequenced in a study of cytomegalovirus exposure and HLA in healthy donors. PCR used 60 Vbeta primers and 13 Jbeta primers. This table comes from immunoSEQ multiplex PCR, and its TCRdb copy is limited to in-frame clones, with some not included. The table lists under 200,000 clones, roughly 83% of them singletons, with about 0.37% in the top ten. Sequencing input: PBMCs. These receptors were obtained from a male donor in good health and CMV-seropositive.

The rearrangement joins TRBV2 to TRBJ1-6, with 7 bases that match TRBD1. Germline CDR1 SNHLY, CDR2 FYNNEI. V shed 6 bases and J 11 bases; nucleotides not matched to a gene: 7. The CDR3 loop spans 13 amino acids. Here the CDR3 reads CASSATGKAPLHF. The CDR3 DNA reads as TGTGCCAGCAGCGCGACAGGGAAAGCACCCCTCCACTTT.

The genes are TRBV6-1 and TRBJ1-2; 9 nucleotides agree with TRBD1. The V segment lost 6 bases and the J segment 7 bases; nucleotides outside the gene matches: 9. Germline V CDR1 and CDR2: MNHNS, SASEGT. The CDR3 runs 14 residues. The CDR3 is CASSPTGTGIGYTF. The CDR3, as DNA: TGTGCCAGCAGCCCGACTGGGACAGGGATTGGCTACACCTTC.

The CDR3 nucleotides are TGTGCCAGCAGCTTAACAGGGGGCCTGGACGCCATATATTTT. Encoded protein: CASSLTGGLDAIYF. The gene calls are TRBV11-3 and TRBJ1-3; 9 positions match TRBD1. V lost 2 bases and J lost 11; bases outside the gene matches: 7. The length of the CDR3 is 14 residues. Germline CDR1 and CDR2: SGHNT and YENEEA.

The rearrangement joins TRBV4-1 to TRBJ2-5; possibly TRBD2 for D (5 bases). Trimming took 3 bases from V and 4 from J, leaving 21 bases between them. This CDR3 region has 17 residues. Germline V gives CDR1 MGHRA, CDR2 YSYEKL. This CDR3 reads CASSHRSSPYGRETQYF. CDR3 nucleotide sequence: TGCGCCAGCAGCCACCGGTCTAGCCCATATGGCCGAGAGACCCAGTACTTC.

V and J are TRBV21-1 and TRBJ2-6; TRBD1, the D gene given by the table, was not confirmed from the DNA. TRBV21-1 is termed a pseudogene. The CDR3 extends over 16 amino acids. The CDR3 DNA reads TGTGCCAGCAGCAAGGGACAGTCCTCTGGGGCCAACGTCCTGACTTTC. This encodes CASSKGQSSGANVLTF.

The chain recombines TRBV18 with TRBJ1-6; a possible D gene is TRBD1 (5 bases). This CDR3 comprises 15 residues. V lost 0 bases to trimming and J lost 8 bases, with 11 bases between them. The V gene's germline CDR1 is KGHSH and CDR2 LQKENI. CDR3 bases: TGTGCCAGCTCACCACCGGGGCCGGGAGATTCACCCCTCCACTTT. Protein sequence: CASSPPGPGDSPLHF.

V usage is TRBV6-4 and J usage is TRBJ1-1; D uncertain. CDR1 and CDR2 (germline): MRHNA, SNTAGT. The CDR3 runs 14 residues. V was cut by 6 bases and J by 2 bases, with 13 bases left in between. CDR3 loop: CASSPEAANTEAFF. DNA for the CDR3: TGTGCCAGCAGCCCAGAGGCAGCCAACACTGAAGCTTTCTTT.

This clone was counted a few times. The chain uses TRBV5-6 and TRBJ1-6, with D uncertain. V was cut by 2 bases and J by 7 bases, with 13 bases left in between. Germline values: CDR1 SGHDT, CDR2 YYEEEE. The CDR3 is 15 residues long. CDR3: CASSFATPENSPLHF. CDR3 DNA: TGTGCCAGCAGCTTTGCGACTCCCGAGAATTCACCCCTCCACTTT. The full variable domain, rest sourced from reference TRBV5-6 and TRBJ1-6, is DAGVTQSPTHLIKTRGQQVTLRCSPKSGHDTVSWYQQALGQGPQFIFQYYEEEERQRGNFPDRFSGHQFPNYSSELNVNALLLGDSALYLCASSFATPENSPLHFGNGTRLTVT.

The chain uses TRBV5-6 and TRBJ2-5; 7 nucleotides agree with TRBD1. This CDR3 spans 14 amino acids. Trimming cost V 2 bases and J 3 bases; bases outside gene matches: 4. Germline V gives CDR1 SGHDT, CDR2 YYEEEE. The CDR3 protein is CASSLGTEEETQYF. DNA of the CDR3: TGTGCCAGCAGCTTAGGGACAGAAGAAGAGACCCAGTACTTC. Looking up the rest from reference TRBV5-6 and TRBJ2-5 gives the full variable domain: DAGVTQSPTHLIKTRGQQVTLRCSPKSGHDTVSWYQQALGQGPQFIFQYYEEEERQRGNFPDRFSGHQFPNYSSELNVNALLLGDSALYLCASSLGTEEETQYFGPGTRLLVL.

The chain is built from TRBV7-3 and TRBJ1-2; D is perhaps TRBD1 (5 bases). The V and J ends lost 2 bases and 5 bases respectively, with 12 bases between them. This CDR3 has 14 residues. Germline V CDR1 and CDR2: SGHTA, FQGTGA. The CDR3 DNA reads TGTGCCAGCAGCTTAGGAGGGGCAGATTATGGCTACACCTTC. Translated, it gives CASSLGGADYGYTF.

This clone was observed a few times. The chain links TRBV9 to TRBJ2-7, with unresolved D. Trimming took 3 bases from V and 6 from J, leaving 7 bases between them. The CDR3 covers 11 residues. In germline, CDR1 is SGDLS, CDR2 YYNGEE. The CDR3 nucleotides read TGTGCCAGCAGCGCCTCAGGCGAGCAGTACTTC. Amino acid sequence: CASSASGEQYF.

In this sample, this clone turned up a few times. At one end, the junction sequence differs from germline, possibly due to a read error. This chain links TRBV7-9 with TRBJ2-1, with 8 bases lining up with TRBD2. The length of the CDR3 is 19 residues. Germline V gene data show CDR1 as SEHNR and CDR2 as FQNEAQ (reference sequence). The CDR3 loop is CSSSLRSTLAGNSYNEQFF. Written as DNA, the CDR3 is TGTTCCAGCAGCTTGCGCTCGACCTTAGCGGGGAATTCCTACAATGAGCAGTTCTTC. Based on the CDR3 plus reference TRBV7-9 and TRBJ2-1, the full variable domain is DTGVSQNPRHKITKRGQNVTFRCDPISEHNRLYWYRQTLGQGPEFLTYFQNEAQLEKSRLLSDRFSAERPKGSFSTLEIQRTEQGDSAMYLCSSSLRSTLAGNSYNEQFFGPGTRLTVL.

V usage is TRBV13 and J usage is TRBJ2-4; perhaps TRBD2 as D (5 bases). There are 16 residues in the CDR3. The ends were cut back, 5 bases at V and 3 bases at J, with 17 bases in the middle. Germline CDR1 PRHDT, CDR2 FYEKMQ (reference sequence). CDR3 region: CASSNLRGNSKNIQYF. CDR3 nucleotides: TGTGCCAGCAGCAATTTACGGGGAAACAGCAAAAACATTCAGTACTTC. The full variable domain, its missing parts supplied by reference TRBV13 and TRBJ2-4, is AAGVIQSPRHLIKEKRETATLKCYPIPRHDTVYWYQQGPGQDPQFLISFYEKMQSDKGSIPDRFSAQQFSDYHSELNMSSLELGDSALYFCASSNLRGNSKNIQYFGAGTRLSVL.

The chain couples TRBV27 to TRBJ2-5; TRBD2 matches at 9 bases. CDR1 MNHEY and CDR2 SMNVEV come from the germline V gene (reference sequence). The CDR3 length is 14 residues. J lost 3 bases, V lost 3 bases, and 2 bases had no gene match. The CDR3 sequence: CASSFLAGKETQYF. CDR3 bases: TGTGCCAGCAGTTTTCTAGCGGGGAAAGAGACCCAGTACTTC.

This clone was picked up a small number of times. The CDR3 reads CASSQYGGDGYTF. The CDR3 nucleotides read TGTGCCAGCAGCCAATATGGGGGGGATGGCTACACCTTC. The chain couples TRBV14 to TRBJ1-2, with D possibly matching TRBD1 (5 bases). This CDR3 is 13 amino acids long. V lost 2 bases and J 6 bases, leaving 10 bases between the germline ends. The V gene's germline CDR1 is SGHDN and CDR2 FVKESK.

The rearrangement joins TRBV7-9 to TRBJ2-7; 9 nucleotides line up with TRBD1. V dropped 5 bases and J dropped 3; count of bases not matched to a gene: 8. Germline V CDR1 and CDR2: SEHNR, FQNEAQ (reference sequence). This CDR3 spans 15 amino acids. The chain's CDR3 is CASSGEDRGIYEQYF. The CDR3 DNA reads as TGTGCCAGCAGCGGAGAGGACAGGGGCATCTACGAGCAGTACTTC.

The chain couples TRBV7-8 to TRBJ1-2; possible D gene TRBD1, 6 bases. Trimming left V 2 bases short and J 4 bases short, with 17 bases between. Germline V gene data show CDR1 as SGHVS and CDR2 as FQNEAQ. The CDR3 is made up of 16 amino acids. The CDR3 sequence: CASSLRRQDQFYGYTF. CDR3 in DNA: TGTGCCAGCAGCTTAAGGCGACAGGACCAGTTCTATGGCTACACCTTC.

This clone occurred once. The chain couples TRBV6-6 to TRBJ1-6, with 11 bases that match TRBD1. The junction had 8 bases not matched to a gene; V was cut back by 1 base and J by 12 bases. This CDR3 spans 16 amino acids. CDR1 and CDR2 (germline): MNHNY, SVGAGI (reference sequence). As DNA, the CDR3 is TGTGCCAGCAGTTACTTGAGACGGGGACAGGGGGGACCCCTCCACTTT. Encoded protein: CASSYLRRGQGGPLHF.

On this clone itself: The same CDR3 is also encoded by other DNA sequences in this sample. The chain employs TRBV5-4 and TRBJ2-7, with TRBD1 matching 7 bases. CDR1 is SGHNT and CDR2 is YYREEE in the germline V gene (reference sequence). CDR3 length: 12 residues. V was clipped by 3 bases and J by 4 bases; unmatched bases: 1. The CDR3 DNA reads TGTGCCAGCAGCTCAGGGGGATACGAGCAGTACTTC. Its translation: CASSSGGYEQYF. Together with reference TRBV5-4 and TRBJ2-7, the CDR3 gives the full variable domain: ETGVTQSPTHLIKTRGQQVTLRCSSQSGHNTVSWYQQALGQGPQFIFQYYREEENGRGNFPPRFSGLQFPNYSSELNVNALELDDSALYLCASSSGGYEQYFGPGTRLTVT.

The V and J genes are TRBV19 and TRBJ2-4; 7 bases align to TRBD1. Per the germline V gene, CDR1 is LNHDA and CDR2 is SQIVND (reference sequence). Losses at the gene ends were 6 bases for V and 0 bases for J; bases not matched to a gene: 11. This CDR3 is built from 17 residues. The CDR3 DNA sequence: TGTGCCAGTAGCCACCCCGGGACAGCCTTAGCCAAAAACATTCAGTACTTC. Protein: CASSHPGTALAKNIQYF.

The V call is TRBV5-1, the J call TRBJ2-1, with 13 bases that match TRBD2. V dropped 0 bases and J dropped 4; count of bases not matched to a gene: 7. This CDR3 is built from 18 residues. The germline CDR1 and CDR2 sequences are SGHRS and YFSETQ. The CDR3 nucleotides read TGCGCCAGCAGCTTGGGGACTAGCGGGAGACGAGGATACAATGAGCAGTTCTTC. The encoded protein is CASSLGTSGRRGYNEQFF.

The chain joins TRBV19 to TRBJ2-5; no reliable D call. The V and J ends lost 6 bases and 5 bases respectively, with 10 bases between them. CDR1 and CDR2 (germline): LNHDA, SQIVND (reference sequence). The CDR3 contains 12 residues. In DNA, the CDR3 is TGTGCCAGTAGCTCCAAACGGGAGACCCAGTACTTC. Translated, it gives CASSSKRETQYF.

Comment on this clone: One end of the junction varies from germline; a read error may be responsible. V usage is TRBV29-1 and J usage is TRBJ2-1; maybe TRBD1 (6 bases). Per the germline V gene, CDR1 is SQVTM and CDR2 is ANQGSEA. The CDR3 is 15 amino acids. CDR3 sequence (DNA): TGCAGCGTCCCAGGGGTGGGCGGTTCCTACAATGGGCAGTTCTTC. Its protein is CSVPGVGGSYNGQFF.

J is TRBJ1-5 and V is TRBV5-6; TRBD1 aligns across 11 bases. Germline trimming cut 4 bases from V and 4 bases from J; bases unmatched to any gene: 4. Germline CDR1 and CDR2: SGHDT and YYEEEE. This CDR3 region has 15 residues. CDR3 sequence reads: CASSRRDRGNQPQHF. CDR3 sequence (DNA): TGTGCCAGCAGCCGACGGGACAGGGGGAATCAGCCCCAGCATTTT.

This chain links TRBV5-1 with TRBJ2-1, with TRBD2 as a possible D gene (6 bases). Trimming stripped 4 bases from V and 3 bases from J, with 23 bases between. This CDR3 region has 18 residues. CDR1 is SGHRS, CDR2 YFSETQ, per germline. The CDR3 bases are TGCGCCAGCAGCCAGACTCGGGACTCCCAAGATTACTACAATGAGCAGTTCTTC. Amino acid sequence: CASSQTRDSQDYYNEQFF.

V gene TRBV9 combines with J gene TRBJ2-5; TRBD2 matches at 12 bases. Trimming cost V 6 bases and J 5 bases; bases outside gene matches: 11. This CDR3 has 16 residues. CDR1 and CDR2 from the germline V gene are SGDLS and YYNGEE. The CDR3 DNA follows: TGTGCCAGCACTTCTAGCGGGGGGGCAAATCGGGAGACCCAGTACTTC. Its translation: CASTSSGGANRETQYF. Full variable domain (rest looked up from reference TRBV9 and TRBJ2-5): DSGVTQTPKHLITATGQRVTLRCSPRSGDLSVYWYQQSLDQGLQFLIQYYNGEERAKGNILERFSAQQFPDLHSELNLSSLELGDSALYFCASTSSGGANRETQYFGPGTRLLVL.

The gene calls are TRBV14 and TRBJ2-1; 7 bases align to TRBD1. This CDR3 has 14 residues. J lost 3 bases, V lost 4 bases, and 3 bases had no gene match. CDR1 and CDR2 from the germline V gene are SGHDN and FVKESK. The CDR3 nucleotides are TGTGCCAGCAGCCCGACAGGGTTCTACAATGAGCAGTTCTTC. Protein sequence: CASSPTGFYNEQFF.